Listed below are T cell receptor beta chains from one sample, sequenced in a study of regulatory T cells in long-lasting Graves disease. TCRdb reprocessed the multiplex PCR reads with MiXCR, giving one entry per CDR3 protein. The sample lists approximately 400,000 distinct CDR3 sequences, roughly 20% seen once, with around 30% in the top ten. The sample in question was peripheral blood mononuclear cells (PBMCs), obtained when the disease was refractory, from a patient treated with antithyroid drugs. Receptors originate from a woman between 40 and 55 years old with Graves disease. The CDR3 runs from the conserved cysteine through the conserved F or W. The D gene is left open where the match is weak. Expanded clones are given a class, and other clones once, few, many or no size at all.

D	J	V	length	size	CDR3	DNA
TRBD1	TRBJ1-1	TRBV20-1	14	NA	CSAWTGLVNTEAFF	TGCAGTGCTTGGACAGGGCTTGTGAACACTGAAGCTTTCTTT
NA	TRBJ1-1	TRBV7-9	13	NA	CASSRNPNTEAFF	TGTGCCAGCAGCCGAAACCCCAACACTGAAGCTTTCTTT
NA	TRBJ2-7	TRBV11-2	13	many	CASSRSGGYEQYF	TGTGCCAGCAGCCGAAGTGGGGGTTACGAGCAGTACTTC
NA	TRBJ1-5	TRBV19	13	few	CASRRFGIQPQHF	TGTGCCAGTAGACGTTTCGGGATTCAGCCCCAGCATTTT
NA	TRBJ1-2	TRBV19	12	few	CASMGWSYGYTF	TGTGCCAGTATGGGTTGGTCCTATGGCTACACCTTC
TRBD2	TRBJ2-3	TRBV11-2	18	few	CASSFLGLAGVSADTQYF	TGTGCCAGCAGCTTCCTCGGACTAGCGGGAGTGTCTGCAGATACGCAGTATTTT
NA	TRBJ2-7	TRBV5-1	13	NA	CASSLLATREQYF	TGCGCCAGCAGCTTATTGGCGACCCGCGAGCAGTACTTC
TRBD1	TRBJ2-2	TRBV20-1	15	many	CSARNDRVGTGELFF	TGCAGTGCTAGAAACGACAGGGTAGGGACCGGGGAGCTGTTTTTT
TRBD1	TRBJ2-7	TRBV11-2	15	many	CASSLGTGDTYEQYF	TGTGCCAGCAGCTTAGGGACAGGGGATACCTACGAGCAGTACTTC
NA	TRBJ1-2	TRBV12-3/TRBV12-4	14	many	CASSLGPINYGYTF	TGTGCCAGCAGTTTAGGACCGATCAACTATGGCTACACCTTC
NA	TRBJ1-2	TRBV12-3/TRBV12-4	13	many	CASSYDVIYGYTF	TGTGCCAGCAGCTACGACGTGATCTATGGCTACACCTTC
NA	TRBJ1-1	TRBV11-2	14	many	CASSLNRVNTEAFF	TGTGCCAGCAGCTTGAACAGGGTGAACACTGAAGCTTTCTTT
TRBD1	TRBJ2-7	TRBV9	14	NA	CASSGGTGDYEQYF	TGTGCCAGCAGCGGGGGGACAGGGGATTACGAGCAGTACTTC
NA	TRBJ2-2	TRBV20-1	11	many	CSAAPLGELFF	TGCAGTGCTGCCCCTCTCGGGGAGCTGTTTTTT
NA	TRBJ2-5	TRBV7-8	15	once	CASSLGSAGRETQYF	TGTGCCAGCAGCTTAGGATCCGCAGGCAGGGAGACCCAGTACTTC
NA	TRBJ2-2	TRBV20-1	13	NA	CSARDYRAGELFF	TGCAGTGCTAGAGATTATCGTGCCGGGGAGCTGTTTTTT
NA	TRBJ2-5	TRBV28	13	many	CASSWGNQETQYF	TGTGCCAGCAGTTGGGGGAACCAAGAGACCCAGTACTTC
TRBD2	TRBJ2-1	TRBV28	16	NA	CASSYGGLAGYNEQFF	TGTGCCAGCAGTTACGGGGGACTAGCGGGATACAATGAGCAGTTCTTC
TRBD2	TRBJ2-7	TRBV2	16	NA	CASSQIGSSGRTEQYF	TGTGCCAGCAGCCAAATAGGGTCTAGCGGGAGGACCGAGCAGTACTTC
NA	TRBJ2-7	TRBV11-2	13	many	CASSLVGTYEQYF	TGTGCCAGCAGCTTAGTAGGGACCTACGAGCAGTACTTC
TRBD2	TRBJ2-2	TRBV12-3/TRBV12-4	17	NA	CASRIPGLGGNTGELFF	TGTGCCAGCAGGATCCCGGGACTAGGCGGAAACACCGGGGAGCTGTTTTTT
NA	TRBJ2-7	TRBV20-1	13	NA	CSASSQGNGEQYF	TGCAGTGCTAGTTCCCAGGGGAACGGCGAGCAGTACTTC
NA	TRBJ2-7	TRBV5-5	14	many	CASSLWQGGYEQYF	TGTGCCAGCAGCTTGTGGCAGGGGGGTTACGAGCAGTACTTC
NA	TRBJ2-1	TRBV29-1	17	NA	CSVEDPIATDMGNEQFF	TGCAGCGTTGAAGATCCAATAGCGACCGACATGGGCAATGAGCAGTTCTTC
NA	TRBJ1-1	TRBV28	12	many	CAGQGGNTEAFF	TGTGCCGGGCAGGGAGGGAACACTGAAGCTTTCTTT
NA	TRBJ2-3	TRBV29-1	12	NA	CSVDASSDTQYF	TGCAGCGTTGATGCCTCATCCGATACGCAGTATTTT
TRBD2	TRBJ2-7	TRBV12-3/TRBV12-4	15	few	CASNFGGVGAYEQYF	TGTGCCAGCAACTTCGGGGGGGTAGGGGCCTACGAGCAGTACTTC
NA	TRBJ2-7	TRBV20-1	11	many	CSARDGYEQYF	TGCAGCGCCCGAGACGGCTACGAGCAGTACTTC
NA	TRBJ2-7	TRBV7-2	14	many	CASSFAGTDYEQYF	TGTGCCAGCAGCTTTGCTGGGACGGACTACGAGCAGTACTTC
NA	TRBJ1-2	TRBV5-5	15	NA	CASSETPGANYGYTF	TGTGCCAGCAGCGAAACCCCTGGTGCTAACTATGGCTACACCTTC
NA	TRBJ1-6	TRBV27	17	NA	CASSPLYGGSYNSPLHF	TGTGCCAGCAGTCCCTTGTATGGCGGGTCCTATAATTCACCCCTCCACTTT
NA	TRBJ2-3	TRBV5-1	12	NA	CASRARTDTQYF	TGCGCCAGCAGGGCCCGCACAGATACGCAGTATTTT
TRBD1	TRBJ1-1	TRBV19	13	NA	CASSRRGLTEAFF	TGTGCCAGTAGTCGCAGGGGGCTGACTGAAGCTTTCTTT
TRBD1	TRBJ1-1	TRBV29-1	13	few	CSVRNQGATEAFF	TGCAGCGTTCGAAACCAGGGGGCCACTGAAGCTTTCTTT
TRBD2	TRBJ2-1	TRBV20-1	16	few	CSARPHLAGGYNEQFF	TGCAGTGCGAGGCCCCATCTAGCGGGAGGGTACAATGAGCAGTTCTTC
TRBD2	TRBJ2-7	TRBV7-2	16	few	CASSHAPLAGAHEQYF	TGTGCCAGCAGCCACGCCCCGCTAGCGGGAGCTCACGAGCAGTACTTC
NA	TRBJ2-5	TRBV29-1	13	NA	CSAGQGYVETQYF	TGCAGCGCTGGCCAGGGGTACGTTGAGACCCAGTACTTC
NA	TRBJ2-5	TRBV20-1	15	few	CSARPNKGRQETQYF	TGCAGTGCTAGACCCAACAAGGGCAGACAAGAGACCCAGTACTTC
NA	TRBJ2-5	TRBV11-2	15	many	CASSEPGGLRETQYF	TGTGCCAGCAGCGAACCCGGGGGGCTCAGGGAGACCCAGTACTTC
NA	TRBJ2-2	TRBV30	11	once	CAWGSGGELFF	TGTGCCTGGGGGAGTGGCGGGGAGCTGTTTTTT
NA	TRBJ2-5	TRBV12-3/TRBV12-4	15	many	CASSLTQTQGETQYF	TGTGCCAGCAGCCTAACCCAGACCCAGGGGGAGACCCAGTACTTC
NA	TRBJ2-7	TRBV19	11	few	CASQGSSEQYF	TGTGCCAGTCAAGGGTCCTCCGAGCAGTACTTC
TRBD1	TRBJ1-2	TRBV20-1	15	many	CSAREAGTGNYGYTF	TGCAGTGCTAGAGAAGCCGGGACAGGGAACTATGGCTACACCTTC
NA	TRBJ2-7	TRBV28	11	many	CASSLNYEQYF	TGTGCCAGCAGTTTGAATTACGAGCAGTACTTC
NA	TRBJ2-7	TRBV28	15	many	CASSSPLRGRYEQYF	TGTGCCAGCAGTTCCCCCCTAAGGGGGAGATACGAGCAGTACTTC
NA	TRBJ2-1	TRBV27	13	once	CASLDYTYNEQFF	TGTGCCAGCCTTGACTATACCTACAATGAGCAGTTCTTC
NA	TRBJ2-2	TRBV14	16	NA	CASTSRSGNNTGELFF	TGTGCCAGCACCTCAAGGTCCGGGAATAACACCGGGGAGCTGTTTTTT
NA	TRBJ1-4	TRBV7-9	21	NA	CASSLFPTPGARFTTNENLFF	TGTGCCAGCAGCTTATTCCCTACCCCTGGGGCACGATTTACAACTAATGAAAACCTGTTTTTT
NA	TRBJ1-1	TRBV7-9	11	many	CASSYKMEAFF	TGTGCCAGCAGCTACAAAATGGAAGCTTTCTTT
NA	TRBJ2-7	TRBV29-1	14	many	CSVGVGGSGSEQYF	TGCAGCGTTGGAGTCGGCGGCTCAGGCTCCGAGCAGTACTTC
TRBD2	TRBJ2-7	TRBV28	15	many	CASTGGGASSYEQYF	TGTGCCAGCACCGGGGGGGGGGCGTCCAGCTACGAGCAGTACTTC
NA	TRBJ2-3	TRBV6-5	20	few	CASSYSGGTGRVISTDTQYF	TGTGCCAGCAGTTACTCGGGGGGAACGGGCCGAGTGATCAGCACAGATACGCAGTATTTT
TRBD1	TRBJ2-2	TRBV24-1	15	few	CATSEWDRGTGELFF	TGTGCCACCAGTGAGTGGGACAGGGGGACCGGGGAGCTGTTTTTT
NA	TRBJ2-1	TRBV27	18	NA	CASSARPVAATTYNEQFF	TGTGCCAGCAGTGCTAGGCCCGTAGCGGCTACCACCTACAATGAGCAGTTCTTC
NA	TRBJ1-5	TRBV28	15	many	CASSPRHGGNQPQHF	TGTGCCAGCAGCCCTCGACATGGGGGCAATCAGCCCCAGCATTTT
TRBD1	TRBJ1-2	TRBV28	16	many	CASISPGTGDNYGYTF	TGTGCCAGCATTTCACCCGGGACAGGCGACAACTATGGCTACACCTTC
NA	TRBJ1-5	TRBV25-1	18	many	CASSSFTGREGSNQPQHF	TGTGCCAGCAGTTCGTTCACGGGGAGGGAGGGGAGCAATCAGCCCCAGCATTTT
NA	TRBJ2-7	TRBV3-1	15	NA	CASSQVEGSGYEQYF	TGTGCCAGCAGCCAAGTAGAAGGGAGCGGCTACGAGCAGTACTTC